This T cell receptor (beta chain) was sequenced in a study of response to subunit inactivated influenza vaccine. About this clonotype itself: No antigen is known for it.

TCRdb itself ran the RT-PCR reads through MiXCR, one entry per CDR3 protein. Altogether over 150,000 distinct CDR3 sequences are present, around 10% being singletons, with the ten largest covering around 40%. General study results and limits: Each seasonal flu vaccination may recruit only limited new T cells, authors suggested.

Sequences were derived from CD8+ T cells sorted from PBMCs, sampled less than 30 months after vaccination. This TCR was recovered from a man between 50 and 70 years old who received an inactivated influenza vaccine.

This chain's CDR3 is CASSLGAGVVYIQYF. The CDR3 DNA is TGTGCCAGCAGCTTAGGAGCGGGGGTGGTATACATTCAGTACTTC. The chain has TRBV7-8 and TRBJ2-4, with 8 bases fitting TRBD2. Germline V gene data show CDR1 as SGHVS and CDR2 as FQNEAQ. V dropped 1 base and J dropped 8; count of bases not matched to a gene: 7. The CDR3 has 15 residues.